The next 5 T cell receptor beta chains were all read from a single sample in a study of shared clonotypes between healthy human individuals. Generated by immunoSEQ multiplex PCR, the TCRdb table keeps only in-frame clones and is missing some. The data show about 2.1 million clones, around 93% seen once. Terminally differentiated effector memory CD45RA+ cells were excluded by CCR7 positive selection of CD45RO-negative cells. The material sequenced was naive CD8+ T cells from PBMCs. The receptors shown here come from a young man in good health. Some clones in this sample may be carry-over from other donors' samples.

The CDR3 DNA is TGTGCCAGCAGTCCCAGGGGGCCCCACGAGCAGTACTTC. Translation gives CASSPRGPHEQYF. This chain links TRBV27 with TRBJ2-7, with 8 bases lining up with TRBD1. Germline V gives CDR1 MNHEY, CDR2 SMNVEV (reference sequence). V was pared by 5 bases and J by 5 bases, with 5 bases of the junction left unmatched. This CDR3 comprises 13 residues.

This chain connects TRBV2 to TRBJ1-2; D is perhaps TRBD1 (5 bases). Germline V gene data show CDR1 as SNHLY and CDR2 as FYNNEI. The CDR3 is made up of 12 amino acids. Trimming stripped 7 bases from V and 5 bases from J, with 11 bases between. CDR3 bases: TGTGCCAGCATAGGGGTTGCGTATGGCTACACCTTC. It is translated as CASIGVAYGYTF.

The V call is TRBV4-3, the J call TRBJ2-3, with D hard to call. Looked up from germline, CDR1 is LGHNA and CDR2 is YSLEER. Trimming pared 0 bases from V and 6 bases from J, leaving 10 bases between. The CDR3 loop spans 14 amino acids. CDR3 in DNA: TGCGCCAGCAGCCAAGATTACTTACCGGATACGCAGTATTTT. It yields the protein CASSQDYLPDTQYF.

The chain joins TRBV10-3 to TRBJ2-7; possible D gene TRBD2, 6 bases. Germline lookup yields CDR1 ENHRY and CDR2 SYGVKD. The length of the CDR3 is 16 residues. V was shortened by 4 bases and J by 1 base, with 17 bases between the two germline ends. CDR3 protein: CAISATTGTPSYEQYF. In nucleotides, the CDR3 is TGTGCCATCAGTGCGACAACCGGGACTCCGTCCTACGAGCAGTACTTC.

CDR3 sequence (DNA): TGTGCCAGTAGTTCGGGCATGGGGGGAAGTCAGCCCCAGCATTTT. Encoded protein: CASSSGMGGSQPQHF. The chain carries TRBV19 and TRBJ1-5; D perhaps matches TRBD1 (5 bases). The CDR3 has 15 residues. V lost 5 bases and J lost 6, with 17 bases in between. CDR1 and CDR2 from the germline V gene are LNHDA and SQIVND (reference sequence). Full variable domain (rest looked up from reference TRBV19 and TRBJ1-5): DGGITQSPKYLFRKEGQNVTLSCEQNLNHDAMYWYRQDPGQGLRLIYYSQIVNDFQKGDIAEGYSVSREKKESFPLTVTSAQKNPTAFYLCASSSGMGGSQPQHFGDGTRLSIL.